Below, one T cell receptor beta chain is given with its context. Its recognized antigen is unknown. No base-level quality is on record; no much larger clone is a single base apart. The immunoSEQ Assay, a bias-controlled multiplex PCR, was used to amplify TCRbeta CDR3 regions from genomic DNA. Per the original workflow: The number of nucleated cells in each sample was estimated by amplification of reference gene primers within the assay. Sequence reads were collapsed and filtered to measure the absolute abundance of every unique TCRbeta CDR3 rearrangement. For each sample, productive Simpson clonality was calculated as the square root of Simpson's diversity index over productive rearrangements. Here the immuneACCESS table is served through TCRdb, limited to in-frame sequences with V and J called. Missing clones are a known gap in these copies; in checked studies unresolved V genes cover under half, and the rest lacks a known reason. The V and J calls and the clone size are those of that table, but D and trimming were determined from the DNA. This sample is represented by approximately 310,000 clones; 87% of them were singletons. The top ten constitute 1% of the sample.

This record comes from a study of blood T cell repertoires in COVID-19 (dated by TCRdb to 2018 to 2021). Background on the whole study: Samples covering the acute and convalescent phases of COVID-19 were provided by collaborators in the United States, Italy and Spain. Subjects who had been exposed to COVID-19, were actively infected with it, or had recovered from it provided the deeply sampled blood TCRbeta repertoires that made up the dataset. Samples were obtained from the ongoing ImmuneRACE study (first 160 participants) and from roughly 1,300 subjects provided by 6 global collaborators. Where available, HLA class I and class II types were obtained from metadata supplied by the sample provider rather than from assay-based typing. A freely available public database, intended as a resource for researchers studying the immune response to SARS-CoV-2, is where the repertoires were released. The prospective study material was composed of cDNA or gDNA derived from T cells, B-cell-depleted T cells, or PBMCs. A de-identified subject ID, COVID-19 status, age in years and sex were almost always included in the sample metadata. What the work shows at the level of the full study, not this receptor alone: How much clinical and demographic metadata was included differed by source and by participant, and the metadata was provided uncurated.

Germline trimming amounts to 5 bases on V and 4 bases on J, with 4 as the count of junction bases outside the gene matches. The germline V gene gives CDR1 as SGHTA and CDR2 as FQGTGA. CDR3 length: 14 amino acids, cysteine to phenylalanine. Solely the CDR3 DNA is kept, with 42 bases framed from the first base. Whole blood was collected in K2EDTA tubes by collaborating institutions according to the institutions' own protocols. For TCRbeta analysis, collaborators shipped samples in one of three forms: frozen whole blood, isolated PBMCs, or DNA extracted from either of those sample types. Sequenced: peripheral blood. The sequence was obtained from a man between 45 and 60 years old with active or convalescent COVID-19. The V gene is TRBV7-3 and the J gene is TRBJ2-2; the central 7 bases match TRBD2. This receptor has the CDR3 CASSPGLPTGELFF. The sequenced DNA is TGTGCCAGCAGCCCGGGACTACCCACCGGGGAGCTGTTTTTT. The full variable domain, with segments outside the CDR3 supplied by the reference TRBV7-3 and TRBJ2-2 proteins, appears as GAGVSQTPSNKVTEKGKYVELRCDPISGHTALYWYRQSLGQGPEFLIYFQGTGAADDSGLPNDRFFAVRPEGSVSTLKIQRTERGDSAVYLCASSPGLPTGELFFGEGSRLTVL.